Described below is a single T cell receptor beta chain sequence and its context. The germline gives CDR1 SGHTA, CDR2 FQGNSA. Trimming cost V 0 bases and J 6 bases; bases outside gene matches: 6. The CDR3 is 16 residues long. This record belongs to a study of blood T cell repertoires in COVID-19. Whole-study context: Spain, Italy and the United States supplied samples that represented acute and convalescent COVID-19. In each case, the material was cDNA or gDNA derived from T cells, B-cell-depleted T cells, or PBMCs.

In the source study's methods: For nucleated cells, counts were estimated from reference gene primer amplification. Using immunoSEQ multiplex PCR, the repertoire was profiled, and TCRdb retains in-frame clones only, with some absent. Clonal size and the V and J genes are those of that table, whereas D and trimming came from the DNA. The sample records roughly 270,000 clones, approximately 91% being singletons. V and J are TRBV7-2 and TRBJ1-2; TRBD1 matches at 11 bases. This sequence was found in a man aged 18 to 29 with active or convalescent COVID-19. Input material: peripheral blood. CDR3 in amino acids: CASSLAPRTGGDGYTF. In DNA, the CDR3 is TGTGCCAGCAGCTTAGCGCCCCGGACAGGGGGCGATGGCTACACCTTC.